These T cell receptor beta chains were read from a single sample in a study of STAT5B mutations in CD4+ large granular lymphocyte leukemia. Generated by immunoSEQ multiplex PCR, the TCRdb table keeps only in-frame clones and is missing some. The sample yields about 30,000 clones, about 81% seen once. The sample taken for sequencing was CD4+ T cells from blood buffy coats. The receptors derive from a human donor in good health. CDR3s include the opening cysteine and the closing phenylalanine or tryptophan. The D gene is left open where the match is weak. Clone size is given for some rows only: seen once, a few or many times, or a class if the clone is expanded.

clone_size d_call j_call v_call cdr3_nt cdr3_aa
NA NA TRBJ2-7 TRBV7-2 TGTGCCAGCAGCTTACCCGGCCCCTACGAGCAGTACTTC CASSLPGPYEQYF
NA NA TRBJ1-2 TRBV6-5 TGTGCCAGCAGTCCGACCGGGGCTTATGGCTACACCTTC CASSPTGAYGYTF
NA NA TRBJ2-1 TRBV6-1 TGTGCCAGCACGCAGTACAATGAGCAGTTCTTC CASTQYNEQFF
NA TRBD2 TRBJ2-1 TRBV9 TGTGCCAGCAGCGTGGGGATGGGGGGGCGGGAGGCCTACAATGAGCAGTTCTTC CASSVGMGGREAYNEQFF
once NA TRBJ2-7 TRBV28 TGTGCCACGGGGGATCACGGCGGGCAGTACTTC CATGDHGGQYF
NA NA TRBJ2-7 TRBV27 TGTGCCAGCAGTTCCCCAGGAGGGGGCTCCTACGAGCAGTACTTC CASSSPGGGSYEQYF
NA TRBD2 TRBJ2-7 TRBV5-4 TGTGCCAGCAGCTTGGCGGCTAGCGGGAGTATTGGCGAGCAGTACTTC CASSLAASGSIGEQYF
NA NA TRBJ2-5 TRBV6-5 TGTGCCAGCAGTCCTACAGGACTGGAGACCCAGTACTTC CASSPTGLETQYF
NA TRBD2 TRBJ2-3 TRBV27 TGTGCCAGCAGTTTTGCCGCGGGCGGGGGATCAGGCACAGATACGCAGTATTTT CASSFAAGGGSGTDTQYF
NA TRBD2 TRBJ2-4 TRBV29-1 TGCAGCGTTTTGGGGACTAGGGGCCTAGCCAAAAACATTCAGTACTTC CSVLGTRGLAKNIQYF
few NA TRBJ2-1 TRBV19 TGTGCCAGTAGTATCGGGCCGGGACCCTACAATGAGCAGTTCTTC CASSIGPGPYNEQFF
NA NA TRBJ2-1 TRBV18 TGTGCCAGCTCAATTACACAGCAAGACAATGAGCAGTTCTTC CASSITQQDNEQFF
NA TRBD1 TRBJ1-1 TRBV29-1 TGCAGCGTGGGGACAGTAGGAAGCACTGAAGCTTTCTTT CSVGTVGSTEAFF
NA NA TRBJ1-4 TRBV28 TGTGCCAGCAGTACGGGTGGGGCGCTAAATGAAAAACTGTTTTTT CASSTGGALNEKLFF
NA TRBD2 TRBJ2-1 TRBV12-5 TGTGCTAGTGGTTTGGTAACGGCGCGGGAGGGCCGCCGGGGAGAGCAGTTCTTC CASGLVTAREGRRGEQFF
NA NA TRBJ1-2 TRBV11-2 TGTGCCAGCAGCTTAGTTCGGGCAGAGATATCCTATGGCTACACCTTC CASSLVRAEISYGYTF
few TRBD1 TRBJ1-6 TRBV5-6 TGTGCCAGCAGCGCCGGGACAGGGGGCCCGTATAATTCACCCCTCCACTTT CASSAGTGGPYNSPLHF
NA TRBD2 TRBJ2-3 TRBV5-1 TGCGCCAGCAGCTCCCAGGGGACTAGCCCCGGCACAGATACGCAGTATTTT CASSSQGTSPGTDTQYF
NA TRBD1 TRBJ2-7 TRBV2 TGTGCCAGCAGAGCCGGGGCAGGGGGCAAGTACGAGCAGTACTTC CASRAGAGGKYEQYF
NA NA TRBJ1-6 TRBV10-3 TGTGCCATCAGGGGGACCAATTCACCCCTCCACTTT CAIRGTNSPLHF
once NA TRBJ2-7 TRBV30 TGTGCCTGGGCGGTAACCTACGAGCAGTACTTC CAWAVTYEQYF
medium-sized NA TRBJ1-2 TRBV19 TGTGCCAGTAGTACAGGGGTAAGCTATGGCTACACCTTC CASSTGVSYGYTF
once NA TRBJ2-1 TRBV27 TGTGCCAGCAGTTTAAATTACGGTGAGCAGTTCTTC CASSLNYGEQFF
NA NA TRBJ1-2 TRBV2 TGTGCCAGCAGCCCCGACAGCTATGGCTACACCTTC CASSPDSYGYTF
NA NA TRBJ1-1 TRBV5-1 TGCGCCAGCAGCCCGGCAAGAAGTGGGGGCACTGAAGCTTTCTTT CASSPARSGGTEAFF
NA TRBD2 TRBJ2-1 TRBV29-1 TGCAGCGTTGTTAGCCTAGCGGGATACAATGAGCAGTTCTTC CSVVSLAGYNEQFF
NA TRBD1 TRBJ1-1 TRBV4-3 TGCGCCAGCAGCCTCACAGGGGGCAGAACTGAAGCTTTCTTT CASSLTGGRTEAFF
NA NA TRBJ1-5 TRBV6-1 TGTGCCAGCAGCCCTTCGGGCAATCAGCCCCAGCATTTT CASSPSGNQPQHF
NA TRBD2 TRBJ2-1 TRBV10-2 TGCGCCAGCAGTATTGGACTAGCGTGGAATGAGCAGTTCTTC CASSIGLAWNEQFF
NA NA TRBJ2-1 TRBV2 TGTGCCAGCAGAATTATTAATGAGCAGTTCTTC CASRIINEQFF
NA NA TRBJ1-1 TRBV29-1 TGCAGCGTTGGGGTGGGAGGGATGAACACTGAAGCTTTCTTT CSVGVGGMNTEAFF
NA TRBD2 TRBJ2-7 TRBV6-5 TGTGCCAGCAGTTTTAGCGGGAGGGGGGCCTACGAGCAGTACTTC CASSFSGRGAYEQYF
once TRBD2 TRBJ2-1 TRBV6-1 TGTGCCAGCAGTGAGTCGAGAGCTAGCGGGTACAATGAGCAGTTCTTC CASSESRASGYNEQFF
NA TRBD1 TRBJ1-3 TRBV7-2 TGTGCCAGCAGCCCCAGGGGGCCGTCTGGAAACACCATATATTTT CASSPRGPSGNTIYF
NA NA TRBJ2-7 TRBV20-1 TGCAGTGCCCAAAGGGCGGGGGAGCAGTACTTC CSAQRAGEQYF
NA TRBD2 TRBJ2-2 TRBV9 TGTGCCAGCAGCGTAGCGGCTAGCGGAAACACCGGGGAGCTGTTTTTT CASSVAASGNTGELFF
NA NA TRBJ2-1 TRBV28 TGTGCCAGCAGACAACTGGGACCAGAGCAGTTCTTC CASRQLGPEQFF
NA NA TRBJ1-2 TRBV2 TGTGCCAGCAGTGGTTCAAGACAGGCTAACTATGGCTACACCTTC CASSGSRQANYGYTF
NA TRBD2 TRBJ2-1 TRBV7-8 TGTGCCAGCAGCTTAATCACTAGCGGCTACAATGAGCAGTTCTTC CASSLITSGYNEQFF
NA NA TRBJ1-1 TRBV18 TGTGCCAGCTCACCAGTAGGACCTCAGGGAGAAGCTTTCTTT CASSPVGPQGEAFF
NA TRBD2 TRBJ2-3 TRBV5-6 TGTGCCAGCAGCTTGGAGGGACTAGGGGTAACAGATACGCAGTATTTT CASSLEGLGVTDTQYF
NA NA TRBJ2-7 TRBV4-1 TGCGCCAGCAGCCGGGAACAGGACATGTACGAGCAGTACTTC CASSREQDMYEQYF
few NA TRBJ2-7 TRBV6-5 TGTGCCAGCAGTTACTCGAAGTCAGGGACCCCCTTAGGGCAGTACTTC CASSYSKSGTPLGQYF
NA TRBD1 TRBJ2-7 TRBV18 TGTGCCAGCTCACCACTCGGGACAGGGGGCAGGAAAAGCGAGCAGTACTTC CASSPLGTGGRKSEQYF
NA NA TRBJ2-1 TRBV7-9 TGTGCCAGCAGCTTAGACCTCACTAGGAATGAGCAGTTCTTC CASSLDLTRNEQFF
NA TRBD1 TRBJ2-1 TRBV6-5 TGTGCCAGCAGTTACTCCACAGGGGTGGGCGATGAGCAGTTCTTC CASSYSTGVGDEQFF
once NA TRBJ1-1 TRBV7-6 TGTGCCAGCAGCTTAGGTGCGGGGGGTCACACTGAAGCTTTCTTT CASSLGAGGHTEAFF
NA NA TRBJ2-2 TRBV7-9 TGTGCCAGCAGCTTCAGAGGGGTCATGAACACCGGGGAGCTGTTTTTT CASSFRGVMNTGELFF
NA TRBD2 TRBJ2-1 TRBV10-3 TGTGCCATCAGTGAGCTAACCGGGACTAGCGGGGGGCATGAGCAGTTCTTC CAISELTGTSGGHEQFF
NA NA TRBJ2-3 TRBV5-1 TGCGCCAGCAGCGCCAACAGGGACCTCCCTACAGATACGCAGTATTTT CASSANRDLPTDTQYF
once TRBD2 TRBJ2-3 TRBV7-9 TGTGCCAGCAGCTTGGTAGCGGGAGCAGGAGATACGCAGTATTTT CASSLVAGAGDTQYF
NA NA TRBJ1-1 TRBV19 TGTGCCAGTACCCAGGTGGGACTCAAGAACACTGAAGCTTTCTTT CASTQVGLKNTEAFF
NA TRBD1 TRBJ1-2 TRBV6-1 TGTGCCAGCACCCCGGGGACAGAGCCCGGCTACACCTTC CASTPGTEPGYTF
NA NA TRBJ1-1 TRBV11-2 TGTGCCAGCAGCTTGCCTTTTCAGGAAGCTTTCTTT CASSLPFQEAFF
NA NA TRBJ1-4 TRBV10-3 TGTGCCATCAGTGGCGGAAGAGACCTTAATGAAAAACTGTTTTTT CAISGGRDLNEKLFF
NA TRBD2 TRBJ2-1 TRBV6-4 TGTGCCAGCAAGAGACTAGCGGGAGGGCCAGAGGAGCAGTTCTTC CASKRLAGGPEEQFF
few TRBD1 TRBJ1-5 TRBV10-1 TGCGCCAGCAAGCCGGGACAGGGGAACCAGCCCCAGCATTTT CASKPGQGNQPQHF
NA TRBD2 TRBJ2-1 TRBV27 TGTGCCAGCAGTTCACTAGCGGGAGGACTCCGAAATGAGCAGTTCTTC CASSSLAGGLRNEQFF
NA NA TRBJ2-5 TRBV7-9 TGTGCCAGCAGCTATGGCGAACAAGGGGAGCGGGAGACCCAGTACTTC CASSYGEQGERETQYF